One and the same sample provided the 17 T cell receptor beta chains below, sequenced in a study of T-cell memory formation after mild COVID-19. TCRdb redid the calling of the 5' RACE reads with MiXCR, one entry per CDR3 protein. The sample includes a few hundred thousand distinct CDR3 sequences, approximately 30% of them seen just once. Sequencing was done on a sample of PBMCs or a T cell subset sorted from them (not recorded which). The receptors were sampled from an adult woman who had mild COVID-19 (a few samples of this study predate the infection). Cell type and time point are not known.

The chain links TRBV7-2 to TRBJ2-1, with D unclear. From germline, CDR1 is SGHTA and CDR2 FQGNSA. Deletions cut 7 bases from V and 1 base from J, with 14 bases between. This CDR3 spans 15 amino acids. Here the CDR3 reads CASNRGAESYNEQFF. For the CDR3, the DNA is TGTGCCAGCAATCGCGGAGCAGAGTCCTACAATGAGCAGTTCTTC.

This clonotype was detected only a few times. The rearrangement joins TRBV10-3 to TRBJ1-5, with D possibly being TRBD1 (6 bases). CDR3 length equals 14 residues. V lost 0 bases, J lost 9 bases, and 12 bases lay in between. Germline loops: CDR1 ENHRY, CDR2 SYGVKD. The CDR3 protein is CAISESGGARPQHF. The CDR3 DNA reads as TGTGCCATCAGTGAGTCAGGGGGGGCGCGGCCCCAGCATTTT.

The CDR3 nucleotides are TGCAGCGTTGTGGGGCGTATAAGCTCCTACGAGCAGTACTTC. It yields the protein CSVVGRISSYEQYF. V gene TRBV29-1 combines with J gene TRBJ2-7; possible D gene TRBD1, 5 bases. The CDR3 is 14 residues long. Germline lookup yields CDR1 SQVTM and CDR2 ANQGSEA. V was shortened by 4 bases and J by 0 bases, with 13 bases between the two germline ends.

The V call is TRBV4-1, the J call TRBJ2-7; the match to TRBD2 covers 8 bases. The CDR3 contains 16 residues. Germline lookup yields CDR1 MGHRA and CDR2 YSYEKL. V gave up 2 bases and J gave up 1 base; unmatched junction bases: 7. The CDR3 sequence is CASSQSEGLGSYEQYF. CDR3 nucleotides: TGCGCCAGCAGCCAAAGTGAGGGACTAGGTTCCTACGAGCAGTACTTC.

This chain uses TRBV29-1 with TRBJ2-7, with a tentative D call TRBD2 (6 bases). Trimming cost V 4 bases and J 11 bases, with 15 bases left between them. The CDR3 spans 11 residues. Per the germline V gene, CDR1 is SQVTM and CDR2 is ANQGSEA. DNA of the CDR3: TGCAGCGTTGGCCCCCCGGGGGAGGAGTACTTC. Its translation: CSVGPPGEEYF.

This clonotype appeared many times. V is TRBV29-1 and J is TRBJ2-7; D unresolved. Trimming took off 0 bases at V and 0 bases at J, with 6 bases between the two ends. The CDR3 has 13 residues. The V gene's germline CDR1 is SQVTM and CDR2 ANQGSEA. The CDR3 sequence: CSVEDRSSYEQYF. The CDR3 DNA sequence: TGCAGCGTTGAAGACCGAAGCTCCTACGAGCAGTACTTC.

This clonotype came up a few times. This chain joins TRBV12-3 or TRBV12-4 and TRBJ2-5, with 10 bases lining up with TRBD2. This CDR3 is built from 16 residues. Trimming removed 4 bases from V and 2 bases from J; junction bases left unmatched: 7. In DNA, the CDR3 is TGTGCCAGCAGTTGGGGGCTAGCGGGGGTGCAAGAGACCCAGTACTTC. This encodes CASSWGLAGVQETQYF.

V usage is TRBV27 and J usage is TRBJ1-6, with D possibly TRBD1 on 5 matching bases. The germline gives CDR1 MNHEY, CDR2 SMNVEV (reference sequence). The length of the CDR3 is 17 residues. V gave up 3 bases and J gave up 10 bases, with 22 bases separating them. Written as DNA, the CDR3 is TGTGCCAGCAGTTTTGGTACAAACCAGGGCAGGTACTCACCCCTCCACTTT. This gives the protein CASSFGTNQGRYSPLHF.

The gene calls are TRBV3-1 and TRBJ1-2, with D uncertain. The CDR3 covers 13 residues. Per the germline V gene, CDR1 is LGHDT and CDR2 is YNNKEL (reference sequence). Trimming shortened V by 0 bases and J by 5 bases, and 7 bases separated the two germline ends. The CDR3 nucleotides read TGTGCCAGCAGCCAAGATGGAAGGTATGGCTACACCTTC. Translating it yields CASSQDGRYGYTF.

This clonotype was recorded a few times. The V and J genes are TRBV2 and TRBJ2-5, with D unresolved. The CDR3 runs 15 residues. In germline, CDR1 is SNHLY, CDR2 FYNNEI. V was shortened by 1 base and J by 5 bases, with 14 bases between the two germline ends. CDR3 in amino acids: CASSEGGSVGETQYF. CDR3 sequence (DNA): TGTGCCAGCAGTGAAGGAGGAAGCGTCGGGGAGACCCAGTACTTC.

This chain links TRBV5-1 with TRBJ2-3; 7 bases line up with TRBD1. The CDR3 spans 16 residues. Germline V CDR1 and CDR2: SGHRS, YFSETQ. V shed 4 bases and J 0 bases; nucleotides not matched to a gene: 8. The CDR3 sequence is CASSLSGTASTDTQYF. CDR3 nucleotides: TGCGCCAGCAGCCTATCCGGGACAGCTAGCACAGATACGCAGTATTTT.

This clonotype has more than one count but fewer than ten. CDR3 region: CASIRSRVDTEAFF. In DNA, the CDR3 is TGTGCCAGCATCAGGTCAAGGGTGGACACTGAAGCTTTCTTT. The chain has TRBV6-1 and TRBJ1-1; no clear D gene. CDR3 size: 14 residues. CDR1 is MNHNS, CDR2 SASEGT, per germline. Trimming removed 7 bases from V and 3 bases from J, with 15 bases in between.

This clonotype showed up just a few times. The V call is TRBV29-1, the J call TRBJ2-1; TRBD2 agrees at 12 bases. Germline loops: CDR1 SQVTM, CDR2 ANQGSEA. V was pared by 0 bases and J by 7 bases, with 4 bases of the junction left unmatched. The CDR3 consists of 15 residues. CDR3 sequence (DNA): TGCAGCGTTGAAGAAGGACTAGCGGGATGGAATGAGCAGTTCTTC. Translating it yields CSVEEGLAGWNEQFF.

This clonotype was observed a few times. The genes are TRBV20-1 and TRBJ1-2, with no clear D. CDR1 is DFQATT, CDR2 SNEGSKA, per germline (reference sequence). V was clipped by 0 bases and J by 4 bases, with 9 bases between them. The CDR3 runs to 13 residues. CDR3 DNA sequence: TGCAGTGCTAGAGACCATGGAACCTATGGCTACACCTTC. Amino acids: CSARDHGTYGYTF.

This clonotype was picked up many times. This chain connects TRBV5-1 to TRBJ2-2; D is ambiguous. Trimming removed 4 bases at V and 5 bases at J, with 6 bases between. The length of the CDR3 is 12 residues. The germline V gene encodes CDR1 SGHRS and CDR2 YFSETQ. The DNA of the CDR3 is TGCGCCAGCAGCCTAACAACCGGGGAGCTGTTTTTT. Its translation is CASSLTTGELFF.

This clonotype was seen a single time. The J gene is TRBJ2-5, the V gene TRBV9; D might be TRBD1 (5 bases). The germline CDR1 and CDR2 sequences are SGDLS and YYNGEE. Deletions cut 2 bases from V and 4 bases from J, with 15 bases between. The CDR3 runs to 15 residues. CDR3 DNA sequence: TGTGCCAGCAGCGTGGGCAGGGTAGGTTCAGAGACCCAGTACTTC. It is translated as CASSVGRVGSETQYF.

The chain joins TRBV7-3 to TRBJ2-3; 9 bases are shared with TRBD2. Looked up from germline, CDR1 is SGHTA and CDR2 is FQGTGA. Trimming took 3 bases from V and 4 from J; bases not matched to a gene: 2. The CDR3 totals 14 residues. The DNA of the CDR3 is TGTGCCAGCAGCTTTAGCGGGAGACCAGATACGCAGTATTTT. This translates into CASSFSGRPDTQYF.